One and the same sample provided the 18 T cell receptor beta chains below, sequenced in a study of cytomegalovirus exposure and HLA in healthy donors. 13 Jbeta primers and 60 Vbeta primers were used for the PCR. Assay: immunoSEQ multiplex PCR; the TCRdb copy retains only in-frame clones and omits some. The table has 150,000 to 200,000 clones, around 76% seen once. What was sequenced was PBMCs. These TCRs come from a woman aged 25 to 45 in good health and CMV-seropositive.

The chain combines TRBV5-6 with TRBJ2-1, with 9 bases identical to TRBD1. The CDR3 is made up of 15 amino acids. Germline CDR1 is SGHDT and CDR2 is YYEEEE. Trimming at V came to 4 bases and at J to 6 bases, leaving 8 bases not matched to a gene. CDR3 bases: TGTGCCAGCAGCCCCACCGCGGGACAGGGCAATGAGCAGTTCTTC. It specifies CASSPTAGQGNEQFF.

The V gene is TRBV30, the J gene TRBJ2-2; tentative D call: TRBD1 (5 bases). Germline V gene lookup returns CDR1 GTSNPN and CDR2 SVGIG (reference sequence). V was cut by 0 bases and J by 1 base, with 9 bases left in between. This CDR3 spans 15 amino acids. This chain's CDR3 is CAWSVIRGNTGELFF. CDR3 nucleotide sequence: TGTGCCTGGAGTGTAATTAGGGGGAACACCGGGGAGCTGTTTTTT.

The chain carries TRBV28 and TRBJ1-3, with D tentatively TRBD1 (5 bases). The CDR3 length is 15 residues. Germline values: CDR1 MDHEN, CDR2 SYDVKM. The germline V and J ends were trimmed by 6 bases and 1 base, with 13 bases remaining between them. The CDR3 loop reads CASSETGFSGNTIYF. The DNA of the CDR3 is TGTGCCAGCAGCGAAACAGGATTTTCTGGAAACACCATATATTTT.

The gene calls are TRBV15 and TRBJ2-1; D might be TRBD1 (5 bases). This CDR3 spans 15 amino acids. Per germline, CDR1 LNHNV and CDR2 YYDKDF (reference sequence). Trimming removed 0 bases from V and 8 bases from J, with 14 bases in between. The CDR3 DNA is TGTGCCACCAGCAGAGATCCCCAGGGTGGGTATGAGCAGTTCTTC. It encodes CATSRDPQGGYEQFF.

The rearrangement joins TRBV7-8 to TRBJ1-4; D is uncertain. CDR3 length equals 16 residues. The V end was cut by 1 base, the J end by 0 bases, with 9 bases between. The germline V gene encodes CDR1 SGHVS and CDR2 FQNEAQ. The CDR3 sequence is CASSLGRGTTNEKLFF. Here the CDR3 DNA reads TGTGCCAGCAGCTTAGGGAGAGGGACAACTAATGAAAAACTGTTTTTT.

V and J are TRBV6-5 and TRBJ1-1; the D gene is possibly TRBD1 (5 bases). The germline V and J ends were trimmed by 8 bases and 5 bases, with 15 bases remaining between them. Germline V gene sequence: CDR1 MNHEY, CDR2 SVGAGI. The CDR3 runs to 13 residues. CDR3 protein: CASFWGAGTEAFF. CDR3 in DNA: TGTGCCAGCTTTTGGGGCGCAGGAACTGAAGCTTTCTTT.

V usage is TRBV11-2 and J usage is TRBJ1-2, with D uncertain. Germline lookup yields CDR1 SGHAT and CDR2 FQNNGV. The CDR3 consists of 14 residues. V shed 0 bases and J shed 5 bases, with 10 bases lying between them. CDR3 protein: CASSLDAGGYGYTF. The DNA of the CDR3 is TGTGCCAGCAGCTTAGACGCAGGAGGTTATGGCTACACCTTC.

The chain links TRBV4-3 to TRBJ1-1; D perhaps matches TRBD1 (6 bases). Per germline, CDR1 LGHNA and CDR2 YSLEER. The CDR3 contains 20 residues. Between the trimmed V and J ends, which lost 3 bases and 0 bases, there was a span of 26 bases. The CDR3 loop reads CASSHTGFYVYGDMNTEAFF. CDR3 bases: TGCGCCAGCAGCCATACAGGGTTTTATGTGTATGGGGACATGAACACTGAAGCTTTCTTT.

The CDR3 coding sequence is TGTGCCAGCAGCTTAGGGGGACAGGGGTATGGCTACACCTTC. Amino acids: CASSLGGQGYGYTF. V is TRBV11-2 and J is TRBJ1-2, with 10 bases identical to TRBD1. The V segment lost 1 base and the J segment 5 bases; nucleotides outside the gene matches: 1. The CDR3 is made up of 14 amino acids. Looked up from germline, CDR1 is SGHAT and CDR2 is FQNNGV. The full variable domain, with the rest looked up from reference TRBV11-2 and TRBJ1-2, is EAGVAQSPRYKIIEKRQSVAFWCNPISGHATLYWYQQILGQGPKLLIQFQNNGVVDDSQLPKDRFSAERLKGVDSTLKIQPAKLEDSAVYLCASSLGGQGYGYTFGSGTRLTVV.

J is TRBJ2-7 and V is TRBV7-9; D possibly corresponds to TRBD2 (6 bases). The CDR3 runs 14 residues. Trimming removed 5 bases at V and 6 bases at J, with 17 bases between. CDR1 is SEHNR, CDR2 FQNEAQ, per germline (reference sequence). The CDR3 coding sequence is TGTGCCAGCAGCCCTCAGGCGGGAAGCGGCGAGCAGTACTTC. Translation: CASSPQAGSGEQYF.

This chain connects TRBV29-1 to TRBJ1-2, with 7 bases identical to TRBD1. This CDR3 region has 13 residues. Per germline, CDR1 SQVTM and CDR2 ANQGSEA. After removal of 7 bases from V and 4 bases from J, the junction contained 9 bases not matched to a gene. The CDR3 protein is CSAQGGDAYGYTF. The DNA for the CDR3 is TGCAGCGCACAAGGGGGCGACGCCTATGGCTACACCTTC.

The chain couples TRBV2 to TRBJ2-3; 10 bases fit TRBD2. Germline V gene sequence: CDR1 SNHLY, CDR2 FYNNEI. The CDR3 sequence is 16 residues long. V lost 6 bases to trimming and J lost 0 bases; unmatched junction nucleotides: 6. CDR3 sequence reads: CASRPSGGLSTDTQYF. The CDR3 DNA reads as TGTGCCAGCAGGCCTAGCGGGGGCCTGAGCACAGATACGCAGTATTTT.

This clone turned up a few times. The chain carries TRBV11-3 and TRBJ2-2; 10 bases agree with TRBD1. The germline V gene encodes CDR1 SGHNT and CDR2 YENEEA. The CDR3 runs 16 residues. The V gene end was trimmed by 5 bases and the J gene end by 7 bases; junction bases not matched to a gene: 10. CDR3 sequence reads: CASSADAGTGVGELFF. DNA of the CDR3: TGTGCCAGCAGCGCCGACGCCGGGACAGGGGTCGGGGAGCTGTTTTTT.

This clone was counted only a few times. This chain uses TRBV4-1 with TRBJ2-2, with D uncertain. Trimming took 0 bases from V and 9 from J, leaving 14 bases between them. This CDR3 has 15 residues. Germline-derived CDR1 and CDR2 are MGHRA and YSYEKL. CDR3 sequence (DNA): TGCGCCAGCAGCCAAGATTGGGCCAATAACCGGGAGCTGTTTTTT. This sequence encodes CASSQDWANNRELFF.

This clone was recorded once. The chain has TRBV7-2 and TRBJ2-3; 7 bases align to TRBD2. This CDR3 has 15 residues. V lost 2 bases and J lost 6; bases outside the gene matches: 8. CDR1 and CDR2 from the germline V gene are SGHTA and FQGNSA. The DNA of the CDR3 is TGTGCCAGCAGCTTATCCTCGGGTAGCGGGGATACGCAGTATTTT. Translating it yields CASSLSSGSGDTQYF.

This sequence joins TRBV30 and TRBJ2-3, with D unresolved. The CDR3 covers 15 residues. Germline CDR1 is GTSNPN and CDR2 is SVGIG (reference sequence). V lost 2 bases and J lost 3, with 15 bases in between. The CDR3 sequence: CAWSPPGRLTDTQYF. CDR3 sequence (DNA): TGTGCCTGGAGTCCCCCCGGCAGGCTAACAGATACGCAGTATTTT.

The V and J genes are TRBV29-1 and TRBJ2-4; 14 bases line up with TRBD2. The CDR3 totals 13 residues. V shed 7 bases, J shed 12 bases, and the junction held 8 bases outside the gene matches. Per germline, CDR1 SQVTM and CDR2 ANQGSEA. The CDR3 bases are TGCAGCGCCAGGACTAGCGGGGGGATGGATCAGTACTTC. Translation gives CSARTSGGMDQYF.

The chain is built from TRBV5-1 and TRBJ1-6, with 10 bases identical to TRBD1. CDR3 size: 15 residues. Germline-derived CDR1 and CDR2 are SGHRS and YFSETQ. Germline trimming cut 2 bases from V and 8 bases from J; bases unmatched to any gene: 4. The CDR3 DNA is TGCGCCAGCAGCTTCTCCGGGACAGGGGATTCACCCCTCCACTTT. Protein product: CASSFSGTGDSPLHF.